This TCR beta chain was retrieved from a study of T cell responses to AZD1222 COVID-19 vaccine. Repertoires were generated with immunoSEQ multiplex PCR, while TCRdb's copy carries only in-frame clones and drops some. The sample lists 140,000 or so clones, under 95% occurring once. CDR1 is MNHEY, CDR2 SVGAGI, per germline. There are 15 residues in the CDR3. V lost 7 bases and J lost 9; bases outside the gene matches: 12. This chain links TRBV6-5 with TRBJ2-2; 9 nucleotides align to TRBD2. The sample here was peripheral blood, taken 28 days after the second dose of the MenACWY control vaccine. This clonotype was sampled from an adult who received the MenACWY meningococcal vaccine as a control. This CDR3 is CASTPASGASRELFF. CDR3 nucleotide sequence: TGTGCCAGCACCCCTGCTAGCGGGGCCTCCCGGGAGCTGTTTTTT.